This TCR beta chain was identified in a study of T cell responses to AZD1222 COVID-19 vaccine. Study outcomes and limitations: Only after the peak T cell response were repertoires sampled.

Generated by immunoSEQ multiplex PCR, the TCRdb table keeps only in-frame clones and is missing some. Among around 110,000 clones listed, about 90% were seen once. This clone has just one count. What it recognizes is unknown. The V gene end was trimmed by 4 bases and the J gene end by 5 bases; junction bases not matched to a gene: 18. Germline CDR1 reads SEHNR; CDR2 reads FQNEAQ (reference sequence). The length of the CDR3 is 18 residues. The TCR was taken from an adult who received the AZD1222 COVID-19 vaccine. The sample was peripheral blood, taken 28 days after the second AZD1222 dose. This rearrangement joins TRBV7-9 to TRBJ2-5; 8 bases are shared with TRBD2. CDR3 amino acids: CASSSRRAGDPDEETQYF. CDR3 in DNA: TGTGCCAGCAGCTCCCGGAGAGCGGGGGACCCGGATGAGGAGACCCAGTACTTC.